These 25 T cell receptor beta chains share one sample of origin, sequenced in a study of T cells in Graves' hyperthyroidism and ophthalmopathy. What was amplified from RNA transcripts were TCR beta CDR3 regions. Primed by the HTBI set, a first-round RT-PCR was run on the TCR CDR3. TCRdb passed the multiplex PCR reads through MiXCR, listing each CDR3 protein once. The sample shows under 300,000 distinct CDR3 sequences, just over 14% of them seen only once. Sample: blood. The origin of the receptors is a woman in her forties with Graves' hyperthyroidism that later progressed to Graves' ophthalmopathy.

The V call is TRBV29-1, the J call TRBJ1-1; D perhaps matches TRBD1 (5 bases). Germline CDR1 and CDR2: SQVTM and ANQGSEA. V was clipped by 7 bases and J by 0 bases, with 12 bases between them. The CDR3 loop spans 13 amino acids. In DNA, the CDR3 is TGCAGCGCTGCGACAGTACTGAACACTGAAGCTTTCTTT. This gives the protein CSAATVLNTEAFF.

As concerns this clonotype: One end of the junction does not line up with germline, which may come from a read error. The J gene is TRBJ2-7, the V gene TRBV5-6; D is perhaps TRBD2 (5 bases). CDR1 and CDR2 from the germline V gene are SGHDT and YYEEEE. The CDR3 consists of 13 residues. The CDR3 DNA reads as TGTGCCAGCAGCATGGGGAGCTCCTACGAGCAGTGCTTC. This encodes CASSMGSSYEQCF.

Many counts were recorded for this clonotype. The chain carries TRBV4-1 and TRBJ2-5; 7 bases are a match to TRBD1. CDR1 MGHRA and CDR2 YSYEKL come from the germline V gene. This CDR3 is built from 14 residues. V was clipped by 3 bases and J by 7 bases; unmatched bases: 8. CDR3 sequence reads: CASSQETGLWTQYF. Here the CDR3 DNA reads TGCGCCAGCAGCCAGGAGACAGGGCTCTGGACCCAGTACTTC.

This clonotype has only a few counts. A read error is possible here, since a much larger clone lies one base away. The rearrangement joins TRBV6-2 or TRBV6-3 to TRBJ2-5; 7 bases are a match to TRBD1. This CDR3 contains 13 residues. Germline V gives CDR1 MNHEY, CDR2 SVGEGT. CDR3 sequence: CVSSRDSIQTQYF. The CDR3 DNA follows: TGTGTCAGCAGTCGGGACAGCATACAGACCCAGTACTTC.

This clonotype was observed many times. The chain combines TRBV2 with TRBJ1-1; tentatively, D is TRBD1 (5 bases). The V gene's germline CDR1 is SNHLY and CDR2 FYNNEI. This CDR3 is built from 15 residues. Trimming cost V 4 bases and J 3 bases, with 15 bases left between them. The CDR3 loop reads CASSGQGSPYTEAFF. As DNA, the CDR3 is TGTGCCAGCAGTGGTCAGGGTTCCCCCTACACTGAAGCTTTCTTT.

At least ten counts were recorded for this clonotype. Here the CDR3 reads CASTSRDTLGSQYF. The DNA for the CDR3 is TGTGCCAGCACATCGCGGGACACCCTAGGTTCTCAGTATTTT. The chain links TRBV2 to TRBJ2-3; D tentatively fits TRBD1 or TRBD2 (6 bases each). The ends were cut back, 7 bases at V and 12 bases at J, with 23 bases in the middle. This CDR3 is built from 14 residues. Looked up from germline, CDR1 is SNHLY and CDR2 is FYNNEI.

This clonotype was observed many times. This rearrangement joins TRBV15 to TRBJ2-2; weak D call: TRBD1 (6 bases). Between the trimmed V and J ends, which lost 5 bases and 4 bases, there was a span of 20 bases. Germline CDR1 reads LNHNV; CDR2 reads YYDKDF (reference sequence). The CDR3 covers 17 residues. CDR3 sequence reads: CATSPHRVFPATGELFF. The CDR3 DNA sequence: TGTGCCACCAGCCCCCACAGGGTGTTCCCTGCCACCGGGGAGCTGTTTTTT.

This clonotype was seen ten or more times. This sequence joins TRBV18 and TRBJ2-1; TRBD2 might be the D (5 bases). This CDR3 contains 19 residues. Germline V gene sequence: CDR1 KGHSH, CDR2 LQKENI. The V gene lost 4 bases and the J gene lost 4 bases, with 26 bases spanning the gap. CDR3 amino acids: CASSRGHNGRNRGYNEQFF. The CDR3 DNA sequence: TGTGCCAGCTCACGAGGGCACAATGGGCGTAATCGGGGATACAATGAGCAGTTCTTC. Combining the CDR3 with reference TRBV18 and TRBJ2-1 gives the whole variable domain NAGVMQNPRHLVRRRGQEARLRCSPMKGHSHVYWYRQLPEEGLKFMVYLQKENIIDESGMPKERFSAEFPKEGPSILRIQQVVRGDSAAYFCASSRGHNGRNRGYNEQFFGPGTRLTVL.

To note about this clonotype: A junction boundary mismatches the germline segment, possibly from a read error. V and J are TRBV12-3 or TRBV12-4 and TRBJ2-5; TRBD2 aligns across 10 bases. The CDR3 is 14 residues long. The DNA of the CDR3 is TGTGCCAGCAGTCTAGCGGGAGATTCAGAGACCCAGTACTTC. It translates to CASSLAGDSETQYF.

This clonotype has at least ten counts. This rearrangement joins TRBV20-1 to TRBJ2-3, with 9 bases identical to TRBD2. Germline V CDR1 and CDR2: DFQATT, SNEGSKA (reference sequence). Unmatched junction bases numbered 10, after V lost 7 bases and J lost 2 bases. This CDR3 has 15 amino acids. The CDR3 reads CSGGSGRPFTDTQYF. CDR3 DNA sequence: TGCAGTGGAGGAAGCGGGAGGCCTTTCACAGATACGCAGTATTTT.

This clonotype was picked up a small number of times. The chain recombines TRBV5-6 with TRBJ1-5, with D possibly TRBD1 on 5 matching bases. Between the trimmed V and J ends, which lost 0 bases and 2 bases, there was a span of 9 bases. Germline CDR1 SGHDT, CDR2 YYEEEE. This CDR3 has 15 residues. In DNA, the CDR3 is TGTGCCAGCAGCTTGGACGGGGCCGGCAATCAGCCCCAGCATTTT. Translating it yields CASSLDGAGNQPQHF.

This clonotype was counted many times. The chain recombines TRBV19 with TRBJ2-7, with 9 bases fitting TRBD1. Germline V gene sequence: CDR1 LNHDA, CDR2 SQIVND (reference sequence). V was pared by 3 bases and J by 4 bases, with 7 bases of the junction left unmatched. CDR3 length: 15 residues. In DNA form, the CDR3 reads TGTGCCAGTAGTATGAGCACAGGGGGCCCTTACGAGCAGTACTTC. Translated: CASSMSTGGPYEQYF.

The CDR3 reads CASSLWPRTIQETQYF. The CDR3 nucleotides read TGTGCCAGCAGTTTATGGCCCCGGACGATCCAAGAGACCCAGTACTTC. The rearrangement links TRBV28 to TRBJ2-5, with D hard to call. CDR3 length: 16 amino acids. CDR1 and CDR2 (germline): MDHEN, SYDVKM. V shed 0 bases and J shed 1 base, with 12 bases lying between them. Based on the CDR3 plus reference TRBV28 and TRBJ2-5, the full variable domain is DVKVTQSSRYLVKRTGEKVFLECVQDMDHENMFWYRQDPGLGLRLIYFSYDVKMKEKGDIPEGYSVSREKKERFSLILESASTNQTSMYLCASSLWPRTIQETQYFGPGTRLLVL.

This clonotype was recorded at least ten times. The rearrangement links TRBV24-1 to TRBJ2-3; TRBD2 might be the D (6 bases). The CDR3 extends over 15 amino acids. Trimming stripped 0 bases from V and 3 bases from J, with 9 bases between. Germline CDR1 reads KGHDR; CDR2 reads SFDVKD. This CDR3 reads CATSDLTSRTDTQYF. For the CDR3, the DNA is TGTGCCACCAGTGATTTGACTAGCAGAACAGATACGCAGTATTTT.

This clonotype occurred many times. This rearrangement joins TRBV20-1 to TRBJ2-5; 14 bases match TRBD2. This CDR3 is 14 amino acids long. The trim removed 6 bases at V and 5 bases at J, leaving 5 bases unmatched. Germline lookup yields CDR1 DFQATT and CDR2 SNEGSKA (reference sequence). CDR3 sequence (DNA): TGCAGTGCCAAGGGACTAGCGGGAGTTGAGACCCAGTACTTC. Its protein product is CSAKGLAGVETQYF.

This clonotype was counted between two and nine times. V gene TRBV4-1 combines with J gene TRBJ1-2; D call uncertain. From germline, CDR1 is MGHRA and CDR2 YSYEKL. V shed 4 bases and J shed 3 bases, with 15 bases lying between them. CDR3 length: 15 residues. The DNA of the CDR3 is TGCGCCAGCAGCCGTCCCCAAGAAAACTACTATGGCTACACCTTC. Translating it yields CASSRPQENYYGYTF.

This clonotype was counted many times. V and J are TRBV24-1 and TRBJ2-5; D not resolved. In germline, CDR1 is KGHDR, CDR2 SFDVKD. Trimming took off 1 base at V and 5 bases at J, with 10 bases between the two ends. The length of the CDR3 is 14 residues. The CDR3 here is CATSDLGREETQYF. The CDR3, as DNA: TGTGCCACCAGTGATTTAGGACGAGAGGAGACCCAGTACTTC.

A single count supports this clonotype. The rearrangement links TRBV6-5 to TRBJ1-1; D gene uncertain. The length of the CDR3 is 14 residues. V lost 5 bases and J 3 bases, leaving 13 bases between the germline ends. Germline V gives CDR1 MNHEY, CDR2 SVGAGI. CDR3 sequence reads: CASSVLLRDTEAFF. The CDR3 bases are TGTGCCAGCAGTGTACTACTTAGGGACACTGAAGCTTTCTTT.

This clonotype was recorded at least ten times. The rearrangement uses TRBV3-1 and TRBJ2-7, with D uncertain. This CDR3 has 12 residues. The germline V and J ends were trimmed by 4 bases and 3 bases, with 7 bases remaining between them. Germline V CDR1 and CDR2: LGHDT, YNNKEL (reference sequence). CDR3 protein: CASSRLFYEQYF. The CDR3 bases are TGTGCCAGCAGCCGACTTTTCTACGAGCAGTACTTC.

This clonotype was seen many times. The CDR3 region is CASSLGATSPETQYF. CDR3 bases: TGTGCCAGCAGCTTAGGCGCTACCTCCCCCGAGACCCAGTACTTC. The rearrangement uses TRBV11-3 and TRBJ2-5; no clear D. CDR1 and CDR2 from the germline V gene are SGHNT and YENEEA. The CDR3 extends over 15 amino acids. Trimming removed 1 base at V and 5 bases at J, with 14 bases between.

The chain joins TRBV12-3 or TRBV12-4 to TRBJ1-3; no reliable D call. V dropped 4 bases and J dropped 0 bases, with 7 bases sitting between them. The CDR3 covers 14 residues. DNA of the CDR3: TGTGCCAGCAGTTACCTCGACTCTGGAAACACCATATATTTT. Its translation: CASSYLDSGNTIYF.

This clonotype was detected ten times or more. The chain couples TRBV24-1 to TRBJ2-2; 8 bases align to TRBD2. The CDR3 spans 18 residues. Trimming at V came to 0 bases and at J to 2 bases, leaving 7 bases not matched to a gene. Germline lookup yields CDR1 KGHDR and CDR2 SFDVKD. The CDR3, as DNA: TGTGCCACCAGTGATTTGCGAGGTAGCGGGGTAAACACCGGGGAGCTGTTTTTT. Its protein product is CATSDLRGSGVNTGELFF.

This clonotype was counted only a few times. The gene calls are TRBV20-1 and TRBJ2-2; 13 bases are shared with TRBD2. The germline V gene encodes CDR1 DFQATT and CDR2 SNEGSKA (reference sequence). CDR3 length: 16 residues. J was trimmed by 5 bases and V by 6 bases; bases with no gene match: 9. The CDR3 DNA follows: TGCAGTGCCATCACTAGCGGGAGGGGAACTACCGGGGAGCTGTTTTTT. Translated: CSAITSGRGTTGELFF.

The sample holds a few counts of this clonotype. The J gene is TRBJ1-5, the V gene TRBV19; 9 bases match TRBD1. With 4 bases clipped from V and 0 bases from J, the junction kept 7 bases outside the gene matches. This CDR3 spans 17 amino acids. The germline V gene encodes CDR1 LNHDA and CDR2 SQIVND (reference sequence). CDR3: CASSTWTGEYSNQPQHF. The CDR3 DNA is TGTGCCAGTAGTACTTGGACAGGGGAATATAGCAATCAGCCCCAGCATTTT. Together with reference TRBV19 and TRBJ1-5, the CDR3 gives the full variable domain: DGGITQSPKYLFRKEGQNVTLSCEQNLNHDAMYWYRQDPGQGLRLIYYSQIVNDFQKGDIAEGYSVSREKKESFPLTVTSAQKNPTAFYLCASSTWTGEYSNQPQHFGDGTRLSIL.

This clonotype was seen many times. The CDR3 spells CASSDPRRDAGELFF. Written as DNA, the CDR3 is TGTGCCAGCAGTGACCCCCGGAGGGATGCCGGGGAGCTGTTTTTT. V gene TRBV2 combines with J gene TRBJ2-2; maybe TRBD2 (6 bases). CDR3 length: 15 residues. Trimming removed 3 bases at V and 6 bases at J, with 14 bases between. Germline V gene lookup returns CDR1 SNHLY and CDR2 FYNNEI.